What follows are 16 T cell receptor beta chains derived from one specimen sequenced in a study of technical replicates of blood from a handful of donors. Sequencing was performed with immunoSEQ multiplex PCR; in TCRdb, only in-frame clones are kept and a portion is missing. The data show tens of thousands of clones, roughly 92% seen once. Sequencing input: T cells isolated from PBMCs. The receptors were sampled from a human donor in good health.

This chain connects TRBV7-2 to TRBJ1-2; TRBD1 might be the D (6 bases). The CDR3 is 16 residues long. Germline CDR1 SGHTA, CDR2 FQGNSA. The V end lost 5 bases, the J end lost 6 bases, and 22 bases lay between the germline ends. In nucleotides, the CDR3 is TGTGCCAGCAGCCCAGCCCCAGGGGACGGACGTAATGGCTACACCTTC. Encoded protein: CASSPAPGDGRNGYTF.

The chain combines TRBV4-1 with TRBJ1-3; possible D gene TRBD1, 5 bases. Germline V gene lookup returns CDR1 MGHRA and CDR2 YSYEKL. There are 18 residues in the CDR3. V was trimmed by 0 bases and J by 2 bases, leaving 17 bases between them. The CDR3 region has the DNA TGCGCCAGCAGCCAAGATGGGGCAGCCTTTTTGACTGGAAACACCATATATTTT. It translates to CASSQDGAAFLTGNTIYF.

DNA of the CDR3: TGCGCCAGCAGCCAAGACGAGCGGGGAGAATACAATGAGCAGTTCTTC. Its protein product is CASSQDERGEYNEQFF. The rearrangement links TRBV4-3 to TRBJ2-1; TRBD2 matches 7 bases. Germline CDR1 reads LGHNA; CDR2 reads YSLEER. The CDR3 spans 16 residues. V was pared by 0 bases and J by 4 bases, with 6 bases of the junction left unmatched.

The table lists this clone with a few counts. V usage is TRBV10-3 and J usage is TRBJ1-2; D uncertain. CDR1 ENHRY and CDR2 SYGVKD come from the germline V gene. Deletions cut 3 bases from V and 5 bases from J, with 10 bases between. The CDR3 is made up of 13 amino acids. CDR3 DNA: TGTGCCATCAGTGAAGTACAGCTATATGGCTACACCTTC. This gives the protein CAISEVQLYGYTF.

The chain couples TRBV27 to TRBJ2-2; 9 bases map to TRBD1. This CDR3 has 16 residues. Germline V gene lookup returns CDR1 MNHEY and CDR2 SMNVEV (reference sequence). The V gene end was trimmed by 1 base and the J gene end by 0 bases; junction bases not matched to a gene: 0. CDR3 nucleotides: TGTGCCAGCAGTTTATGGGACAGGGCGAACACCGGGGAGCTGTTTTTT. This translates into CASSLWDRANTGELFF.

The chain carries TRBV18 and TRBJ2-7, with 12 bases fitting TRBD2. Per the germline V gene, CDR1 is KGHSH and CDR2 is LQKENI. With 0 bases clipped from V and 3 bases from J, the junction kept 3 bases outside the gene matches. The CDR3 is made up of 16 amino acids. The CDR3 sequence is CASSPPASGRDYEQYF. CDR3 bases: TGTGCCAGCTCACCACCGGCTAGCGGGAGGGACTACGAGCAGTACTTC.

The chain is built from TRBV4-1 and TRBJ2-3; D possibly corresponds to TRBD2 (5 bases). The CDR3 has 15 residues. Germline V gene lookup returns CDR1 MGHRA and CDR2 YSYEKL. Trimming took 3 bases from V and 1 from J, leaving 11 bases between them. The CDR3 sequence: CASSHLLGGTDTQYF. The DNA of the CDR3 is TGCGCCAGCAGCCATTTACTAGGAGGCACAGATACGCAGTATTTT.

For the CDR3, the DNA is TGTGCCAGCAGCTTCGCGACAGGGTCCTATGGCTACACCTTC. This translates into CASSFATGSYGYTF. The V call is TRBV11-1, the J call TRBJ1-2; TRBD1 matches at 7 bases. Germline assignment: CDR1 SGHAT and CDR2 FQDESV (reference sequence). The CDR3 extends over 14 amino acids. V lost 3 bases and J lost 4; bases outside the gene matches: 5.

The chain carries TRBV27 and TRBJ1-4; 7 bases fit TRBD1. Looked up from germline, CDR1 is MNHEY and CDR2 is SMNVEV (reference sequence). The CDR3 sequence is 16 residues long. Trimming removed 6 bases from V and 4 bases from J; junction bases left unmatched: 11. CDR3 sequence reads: CASRPSPTGSNEKLFF. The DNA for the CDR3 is TGTGCCAGCAGACCATCACCGACAGGGAGTAATGAAAAACTGTTTTTT. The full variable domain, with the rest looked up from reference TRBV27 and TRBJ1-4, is EAQVTQNPRYLITVTGKKLTVTCSQNMNHEYMSWYRQDPGLGLRQIYYSMNVEVTDKGDVPEGYKVSRKEKRNFPLILESPSPNQTSLYFCASRPSPTGSNEKLFFGSGTQLSVL.

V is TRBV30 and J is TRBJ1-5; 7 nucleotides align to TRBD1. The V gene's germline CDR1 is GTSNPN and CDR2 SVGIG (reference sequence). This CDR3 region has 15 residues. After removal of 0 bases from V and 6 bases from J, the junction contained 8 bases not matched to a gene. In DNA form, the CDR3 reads TGTGCCTGGAGTGTACTCGACAGGGATCGTCAGCCCCAGCATTTT. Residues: CAWSVLDRDRQPQHF.

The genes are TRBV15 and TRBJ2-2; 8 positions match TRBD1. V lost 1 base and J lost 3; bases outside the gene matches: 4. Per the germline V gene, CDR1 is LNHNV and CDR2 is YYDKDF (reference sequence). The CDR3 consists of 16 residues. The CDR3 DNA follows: TGTGCCACCAGCAGAGCCAGGGGGCTTGACACCGGGGAGCTGTTTTTT. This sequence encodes CATSRARGLDTGELFF.

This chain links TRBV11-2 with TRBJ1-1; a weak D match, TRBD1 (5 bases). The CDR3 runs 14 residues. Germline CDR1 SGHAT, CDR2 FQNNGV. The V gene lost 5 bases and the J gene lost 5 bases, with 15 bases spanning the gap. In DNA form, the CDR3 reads TGTGCCAGCAGCGTAGGCCCCGGGGGGACTGAAGCTTTCTTT. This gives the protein CASSVGPGGTEAFF.

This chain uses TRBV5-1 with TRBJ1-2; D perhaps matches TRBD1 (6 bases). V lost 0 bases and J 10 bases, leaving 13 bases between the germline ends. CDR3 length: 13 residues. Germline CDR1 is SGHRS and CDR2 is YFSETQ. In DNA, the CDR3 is TGCGCCAGCAGCTTGGTCGCAGGGGTGGACTACACCTTC. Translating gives CASSLVAGVDYTF.

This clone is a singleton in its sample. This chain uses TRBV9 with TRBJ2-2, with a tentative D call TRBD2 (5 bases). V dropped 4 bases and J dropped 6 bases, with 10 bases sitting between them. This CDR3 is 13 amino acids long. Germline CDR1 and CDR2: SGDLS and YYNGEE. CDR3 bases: TGTGCCAGCAGCCCGACTACCCCCGGGGAGCTGTTTTTT. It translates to CASSPTTPGELFF.

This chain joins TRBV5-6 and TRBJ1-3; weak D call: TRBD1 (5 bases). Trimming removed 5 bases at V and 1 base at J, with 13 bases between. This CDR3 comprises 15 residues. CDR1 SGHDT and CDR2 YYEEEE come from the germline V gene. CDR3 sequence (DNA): TGTGCCAGCAGAGGCAGGGAAAGATCTGGAAACACCATATATTTT. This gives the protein CASRGRERSGNTIYF.

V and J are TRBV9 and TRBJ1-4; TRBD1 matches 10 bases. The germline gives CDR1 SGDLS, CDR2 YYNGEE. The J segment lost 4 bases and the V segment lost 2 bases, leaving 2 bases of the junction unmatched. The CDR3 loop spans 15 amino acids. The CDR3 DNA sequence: TGTGCCAGCAGCGTGGACAGGGGGGTTAATGAAAAACTGTTTTTT. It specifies CASSVDRGVNEKLFF. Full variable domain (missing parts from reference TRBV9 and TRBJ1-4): DSGVTQTPKHLITATGQRVTLRCSPRSGDLSVYWYQQSLDQGLQFLIQYYNGEERAKGNILERFSAQQFPDLHSELNLSSLELGDSALYFCASSVDRGVNEKLFFGSGTQLSVL.